This TCR beta chain appears in the sequencing data of a study of cytomegalovirus exposure and HLA in healthy donors. With regard to this clone: Antigen: not known.

The PCR ran on 60 Vbeta and 13 Jbeta primers. Per the original data handling: Per a later analysis, the number of unique TCR beta chains was approximately 80 million, of which about 11 million were shared. Produced via immunoSEQ multiplex PCR; TCRdb's table is partial and in-frame only. That table supplies the V and J calls and clone size; D and trimming were determined from the DNA. The sample has roughly 100,000 clones; around 69% are singletons. Points from the study as a whole: Prior analysis indicated that the majority of TCR beta V segments exhibited productivity approximately 90% or approximately 30% of the time. There were some public TCRs occurring in many donors, but most TCR sequences were rare. Reports credit the classifier with highly specific, highly sensitive diagnosis of cytomegalovirus status.

The CDR3 contains 13 residues. Per the germline V gene, CDR1 is SEHNR and CDR2 is FQNEAQ (reference sequence). V was trimmed by 3 bases and J by 1 base, leaving 6 bases between them. The specimen was PBMCs. The TCR sequence derives from an older woman in good health and CMV-seropositive. The chain links TRBV7-9 to TRBJ1-1; D remains unclear. The CDR3 sequence: CASSLAWNTEAFF. The CDR3 coding sequence is TGTGCCAGCAGCTTGGCCTGGAACACTGAAGCTTTCTTT.